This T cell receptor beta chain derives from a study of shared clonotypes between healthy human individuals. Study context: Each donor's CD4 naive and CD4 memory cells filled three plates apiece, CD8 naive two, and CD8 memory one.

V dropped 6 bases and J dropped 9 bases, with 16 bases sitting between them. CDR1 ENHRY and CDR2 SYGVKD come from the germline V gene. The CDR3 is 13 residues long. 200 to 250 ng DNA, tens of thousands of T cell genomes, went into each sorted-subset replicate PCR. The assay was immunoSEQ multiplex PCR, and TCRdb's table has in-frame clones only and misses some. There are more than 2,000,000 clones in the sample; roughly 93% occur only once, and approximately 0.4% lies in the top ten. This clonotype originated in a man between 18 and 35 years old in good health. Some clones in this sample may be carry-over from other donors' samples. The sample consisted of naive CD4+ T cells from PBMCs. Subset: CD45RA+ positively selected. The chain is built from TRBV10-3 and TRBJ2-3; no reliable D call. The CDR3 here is CAISLEHGKTQYF. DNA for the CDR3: TGTGCCATCAGCCTCGAGCACGGTAAAACGCAGTATTTT.